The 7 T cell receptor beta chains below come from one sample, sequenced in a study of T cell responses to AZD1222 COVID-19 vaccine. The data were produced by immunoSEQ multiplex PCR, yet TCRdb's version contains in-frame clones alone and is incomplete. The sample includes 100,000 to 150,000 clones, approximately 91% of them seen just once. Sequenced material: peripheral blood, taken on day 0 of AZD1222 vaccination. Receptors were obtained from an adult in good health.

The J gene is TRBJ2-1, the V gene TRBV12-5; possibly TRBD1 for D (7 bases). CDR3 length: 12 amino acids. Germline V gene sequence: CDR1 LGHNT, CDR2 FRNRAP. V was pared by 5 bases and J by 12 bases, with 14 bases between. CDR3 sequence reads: CASGPGGPRQFF. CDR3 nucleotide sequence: TGTGCTAGTGGTCCAGGGGGGCCACGGCAGTTCTTC. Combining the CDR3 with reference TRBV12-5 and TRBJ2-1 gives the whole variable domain DARVTQTPRHKVTEMGQEVTMRCQPILGHNTVFWYRQTMMQGLELLAYFRNRAPLDDSGMPKDRFSAEMPDATLATLKIQPSEPRDSAVYFCASGPGGPRQFFGPGTRLTVL.

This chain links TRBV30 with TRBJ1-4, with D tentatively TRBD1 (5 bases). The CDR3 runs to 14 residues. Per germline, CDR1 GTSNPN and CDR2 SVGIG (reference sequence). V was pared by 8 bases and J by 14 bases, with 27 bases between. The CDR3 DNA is TGTGCCGGGACCGGCAAGAAGACAGACGGCCCTCTGTTTTTT. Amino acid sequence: CAGTGKKTDGPLFF.

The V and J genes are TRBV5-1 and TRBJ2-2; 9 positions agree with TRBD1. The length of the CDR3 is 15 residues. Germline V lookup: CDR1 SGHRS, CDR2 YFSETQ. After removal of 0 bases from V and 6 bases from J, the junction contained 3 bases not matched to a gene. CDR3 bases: TGCGCCAGCAGCTTGGTGGGACAGGGAGCCGGGGAGCTGTTTTTT. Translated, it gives CASSLVGQGAGELFF.

The CDR3 nucleotides are TGCGCCAGCAGTGACTCGGACAGGTCCAGTGGCTACACCTTC. This translates into CASSDSDRSSGYTF. This sequence joins TRBV10-2 and TRBJ1-2; TRBD1 matches at 7 bases. The CDR3 loop spans 14 amino acids. Looked up from germline, CDR1 is WSHSY and CDR2 is SAAADI. Unmatched junction bases numbered 8, after V lost 3 bases and J lost 7 bases.

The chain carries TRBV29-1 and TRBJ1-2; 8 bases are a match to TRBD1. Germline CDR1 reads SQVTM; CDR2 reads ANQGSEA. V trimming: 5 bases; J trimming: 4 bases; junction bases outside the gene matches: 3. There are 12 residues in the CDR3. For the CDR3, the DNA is TGCAGCGTTTTCGGGACAGGCTATGGCTACACCTTC. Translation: CSVFGTGYGYTF.

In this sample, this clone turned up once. This chain's CDR3 is CASSSPNLGRTDTQYF. The CDR3, as DNA: TGTGCCAGCAGCTCTCCCAATTTGGGGCGCACAGATACGCAGTATTTT. V and J are TRBV7-2 and TRBJ2-3, with a weak D call TRBD1 (5 bases). Germline V gene lookup returns CDR1 SGHTA and CDR2 FQGNSA. V was pared by 4 bases and J by 1 base, with 15 bases between. This CDR3 comprises 16 residues.

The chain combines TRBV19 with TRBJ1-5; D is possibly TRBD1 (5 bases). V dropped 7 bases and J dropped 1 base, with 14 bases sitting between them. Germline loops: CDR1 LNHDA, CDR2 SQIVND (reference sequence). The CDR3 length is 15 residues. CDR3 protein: CASTLGRGSNQPQHF. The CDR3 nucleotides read TGTGCCAGTACCCTAGGGCGGGGGAGCAATCAGCCCCAGCATTTT.